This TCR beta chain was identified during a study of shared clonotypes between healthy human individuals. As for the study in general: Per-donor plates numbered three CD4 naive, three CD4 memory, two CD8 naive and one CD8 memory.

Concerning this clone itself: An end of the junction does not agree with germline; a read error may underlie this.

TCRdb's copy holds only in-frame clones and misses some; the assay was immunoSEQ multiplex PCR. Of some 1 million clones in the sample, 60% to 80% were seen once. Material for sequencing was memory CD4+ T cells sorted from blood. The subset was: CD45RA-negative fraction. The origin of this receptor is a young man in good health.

This CDR3 reads CASSPTNSDEQFF. DNA for the CDR3: TGTGCTAGCAGCCCGACGAATTCCGATGAGCAGTTCTTC. V gene TRBV7-7 combines with J gene TRBJ2-1; D is unclear. Per the germline V gene, CDR1 is SSHAT and CDR2 is FNYEAQ (reference sequence). CDR3 size: 13 residues.